This TCR beta chain was retrieved from a study of blood T cell repertoires in COVID-19. Study in general: The study drew acute and convalescent COVID-19 samples from the United States, Italy and Spain. PBMCs, B-cell-depleted T cells, or T cells were the source of the cDNA or gDNA that made up the material.

Per the original methods: Reference gene primer amplification gave nucleated cell count estimates. Measured with immunoSEQ multiplex PCR; TCRdb has only the in-frame clones, and not every one. V, J and clone size are those of that table, while D and trimming were read from the DNA. The table records approximately 110,000 clones, about 90% of them present only once. The CDR3 consists of 15 residues. The V end lost 5 bases, the J end lost 2 bases, and 15 bases lay between the germline ends. Germline loops: CDR1 SNHLY, CDR2 FYNNEI. The TCR originated in a woman in her 50s with active or convalescent COVID-19. The V and J genes are TRBV2 and TRBJ2-5; D is ambiguous. Sequenced material: peripheral blood. The CDR3 DNA reads as TGTGCCAGCAGTAACCAGCCATGGGCGCAAGAGACCCAGTACTTC. This codes for CASSNQPWAQETQYF.